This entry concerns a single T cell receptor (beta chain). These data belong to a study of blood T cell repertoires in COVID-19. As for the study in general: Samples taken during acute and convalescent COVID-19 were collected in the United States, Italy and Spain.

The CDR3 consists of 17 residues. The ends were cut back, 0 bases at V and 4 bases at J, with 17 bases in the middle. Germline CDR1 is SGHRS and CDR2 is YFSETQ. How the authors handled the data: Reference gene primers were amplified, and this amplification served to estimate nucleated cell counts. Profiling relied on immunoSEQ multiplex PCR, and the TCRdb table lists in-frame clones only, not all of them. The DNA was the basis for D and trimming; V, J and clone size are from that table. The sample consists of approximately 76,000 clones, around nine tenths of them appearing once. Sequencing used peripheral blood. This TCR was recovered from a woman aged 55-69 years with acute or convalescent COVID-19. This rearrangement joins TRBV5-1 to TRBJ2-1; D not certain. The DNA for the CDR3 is TGCGCCAGCAGCTTGGATTCGGTTCTTTCGCTGTACAATGAGCAGTTCTTC. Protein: CASSLDSVLSLYNEQFF.